The 19 T cell receptor beta chains below come from one sample, sequenced in a study of T-cell memory formation after mild COVID-19. Using its own MiXCR run on the 5' RACE reads, TCRdb lists one record per CDR3 protein. The profile shows roughly 410,000 distinct CDR3 sequences, 24% of them singletons. Sequencing was done on a sample of PBMCs or a T cell subset sorted from them (not recorded which). The receptors come from an adult woman who had mild COVID-19 (a few samples of this study predate the infection). Cell type and time point are not known.

This clonotype was counted only a few times. The rearrangement joins TRBV7-2 to TRBJ2-3, with D perhaps matching TRBD2 (6 bases). Germline lookup yields CDR1 SGHTA and CDR2 FQGNSA. Trimming cost V 2 bases and J 0 bases, with 12 bases left between them. This CDR3 contains 16 residues. The CDR3 bases are TGTGCCAGCAGCTTATCTTCGACTAGAAGCACAGATACGCAGTATTTT. This codes for CASSLSSTRSTDTQYF. Full variable domain (outside the CDR3, taken from reference TRBV7-2 and TRBJ2-3): GAGVSQSPSNKVTEKGKDVELRCDPISGHTALYWYRQSLGQGLEFLIYFQGNSAPDKSGLPSDRFSAERTGGSVSTLTIQRTQQEDSAVYLCASSLSSTRSTDTQYFGPGTRLTVL.

Ten or more counts support this clonotype. V usage is TRBV9 and J usage is TRBJ2-7, with D maybe TRBD2 (5 bases). The germline V gene has CDR1 SGDLS and CDR2 YYNGEE. This CDR3 has 14 amino acids. With 1 base removed from V and 2 bases from J, the gap between germline ends came to 10 bases. The CDR3 loop reads CASSVSGSAYEQYF. CDR3 DNA: TGTGCCAGCAGCGTATCGGGTAGCGCCTACGAGCAGTACTTC.

The chain combines TRBV7-3 with TRBJ2-2; D gene unclear. This CDR3 spans 13 amino acids. Trimming stripped 5 bases from V and 6 bases from J, with 10 bases between. Per the germline V gene, CDR1 is SGHTA and CDR2 is FQGTGA. The DNA of the CDR3 is TGTGCCAGCAGCCCAGTTGGATCCGGGGAGCTGTTTTTT. It is translated as CASSPVGSGELFF.

This clonotype showed up just once. The chain has TRBV6-1 and TRBJ2-4; TRBD1 aligns across 7 bases. The CDR3 has 17 residues. Germline CDR1 reads MNHNS; CDR2 reads SASEGT. V was clipped by 8 bases and J by 0 bases; unmatched bases: 13. Here the CDR3 DNA reads TGTGCCAGCTCACCGCACCGGGACAGAAAAGCCAAAAACATTCAGTACTTC. Its protein product is CASSPHRDRKAKNIQYF.

The rearrangement uses TRBV30 and TRBJ2-5; unclear D gene. Trimming shortened V by 0 bases and J by 1 base, and 6 bases separated the two germline ends. Per the germline V gene, CDR1 is GTSNPN and CDR2 is SVGIG (reference sequence). The CDR3 totals 13 residues. Here the CDR3 DNA reads TGTGCCTGGAGTGTCTGGACCCAAGAGACCCAGTACTTC. Protein sequence: CAWSVWTQETQYF.

This clonotype was seen more than once but under ten times. The chain joins TRBV7-9 to TRBJ2-7; TRBD2 matches at 7 bases. This CDR3 spans 14 amino acids. Germline CDR1 reads SEHNR; CDR2 reads FQNEAQ (reference sequence). V shed 5 bases, J shed 1 base, and the junction held 5 bases outside the gene matches. CDR3 region: CASSQTGRSYEQYF. The CDR3 bases are TGTGCCAGCAGCCAGACCGGGAGGTCCTACGAGCAGTACTTC.

This clonotype was recorded a few times. The V call is TRBV29-1, the J call TRBJ1-4; D not resolved. V lost 7 bases and J 8 bases, leaving 17 bases between the germline ends. Germline V gene sequence: CDR1 SQVTM, CDR2 ANQGSEA. The CDR3 length is 13 residues. CDR3 loop: CSALRARTEKLFF. The CDR3 region has the DNA TGCAGCGCCCTTCGGGCCCGGACGGAAAAACTGTTTTTT.

This sequence joins TRBV15 and TRBJ2-2, with TRBD2 matching over 9 bases. CDR3 length: 16 amino acids. CDR1 is LNHNV, CDR2 YYDKDF, per germline (reference sequence). With V trimmed by 1 base and J by 4 bases, 4 bases remained unmatched. CDR3 coding DNA: TGTGCCACCAGCAGAGGACTAGCGGAGACCACCGGGGAGCTGTTTTTT. Translated: CATSRGLAETTGELFF.

This clonotype occurred a few times. The gene calls are TRBV10-3 and TRBJ2-3; 8 nucleotides line up with TRBD2. The junction had 9 bases not matched to a gene; V was cut back by 10 bases and J by 0 bases. This CDR3 region has 15 residues. Germline CDR1 and CDR2: ENHRY and SYGVKD. Here the CDR3 reads CATSQGLVSTDTQYF. The CDR3 bases are TGTGCCACATCCCAGGGACTAGTAAGCACAGATACGCAGTATTTT.

The chain combines TRBV12-3 or TRBV12-4 with TRBJ2-7, with D perhaps matching TRBD1 (5 bases). The V and J ends lost 5 bases and 0 bases respectively, with 14 bases between them. There are 15 residues in the CDR3. CDR3 loop: CASSLHRSSSYEQYF. The DNA for the CDR3 is TGTGCCAGCAGTCTCCACAGGAGTAGCTCCTACGAGCAGTACTTC.

Only a few counts were recorded for this clonotype. The chain recombines TRBV7-9 with TRBJ2-3; no clear D gene. Germline CDR1 SEHNR, CDR2 FQNEAQ (reference sequence). With 8 bases removed from V and 6 bases from J, the gap between germline ends came to 12 bases. This CDR3 spans 12 amino acids. The CDR3 bases are TGTGCCAGCCTCCGGGTTGGCGATACGCAGTATTTT. This codes for CASLRVGDTQYF.

The V and J genes are TRBV5-6 and TRBJ2-1; 8 bases line up with TRBD1. V trimming: 7 bases; J trimming: 5 bases; junction bases outside the gene matches: 8. Looked up from germline, CDR1 is SGHDT and CDR2 is YYEEEE. This CDR3 comprises 14 residues. The CDR3 sequence is CASWRQGWDNEQFF. The CDR3 coding sequence is TGTGCCAGCTGGAGACAGGGGTGGGACAATGAGCAGTTCTTC.

This clonotype was seen a few times. The V call is TRBV7-6, the J call TRBJ2-4, with D possibly being TRBD2 (6 bases). The CDR3 covers 14 residues. Germline values: CDR1 SGHVS, CDR2 FNYEAQ. The V end lost 5 bases, the J end lost 8 bases, and 16 bases lay between the germline ends. The CDR3 spells CASSPSGLSDIQYF. The DNA for the CDR3 is TGTGCCAGCAGCCCCTCTGGACTAAGCGACATTCAGTACTTC.

A few counts support this clonotype. The J gene is TRBJ2-7, the V gene TRBV6-2 or TRBV6-3, with 11 bases identical to TRBD2. The CDR3 totals 15 residues. With V trimmed by 6 bases and J by 7 bases, 11 bases remained unmatched. Germline assignment: CDR1 MNHEY and CDR2 SVGEGT. The CDR3 DNA is TGTGCCAGCAGCCGACCACTAGCGGGGGTGAAGGAGCAGTACTTC. The encoded protein is CASSRPLAGVKEQYF.

This chain connects TRBV18 to TRBJ2-5; tentative D call: TRBD1 (6 bases). V lost 1 base to trimming and J lost 3 bases, with 15 bases between them. The germline V gene encodes CDR1 KGHSH and CDR2 LQKENI. The CDR3 extends over 16 amino acids. CDR3 DNA sequence: TGTGCCAGCTCACCACGGGGGCGTAGCGTGGAAGAGACCCAGTACTTC. Residues: CASSPRGRSVEETQYF.

There are a few counts of this clonotype. This chain joins TRBV12-3 or TRBV12-4 and TRBJ1-1; no clear D gene. V lost 7 bases and J 4 bases, leaving 7 bases between the germline ends. The CDR3 extends over 11 amino acids. CDR3 sequence: CASNLGTEAFF. The DNA of the CDR3 is TGTGCCAGCAACCTTGGCACTGAAGCTTTCTTT.

The rearrangement uses TRBV6-1 and TRBJ2-7; 8 bases fit TRBD1. The J segment lost 3 bases and the V segment lost 10 bases, leaving 20 bases of the junction unmatched. CDR1 and CDR2 from the germline V gene are MNHNS and SASEGT. This CDR3 spans 17 amino acids. Written as DNA, the CDR3 is TGTGCCACCACCCGCCCCGCAGGGGGCTTATATGGCTACGAGCAGTACTTC. It codes for CATTRPAGGLYGYEQYF.

There are a few counts of this clonotype. J is TRBJ2-1 and V is TRBV6-5; 12 nucleotides match TRBD2. This CDR3 spans 16 amino acids. Trimming cost V 4 bases and J 5 bases; bases outside gene matches: 6. In germline, CDR1 is MNHEY, CDR2 SVGAGI. The CDR3, as DNA: TGTGCCAGCAGTTCCCCCCGACTAGCGGGAGACAATGAGCAGTTCTTC. It is translated as CASSSPRLAGDNEQFF.

This chain links TRBV5-1 with TRBJ2-1, with D tentatively TRBD2 (5 bases). CDR3 size: 15 residues. Trimming removed 4 bases from V and 0 bases from J, with 11 bases in between. The germline gives CDR1 SGHRS, CDR2 YFSETQ. The CDR3 region has the DNA TGCGCCAGCAGCCCAGAGGAGGTCTCCTACAATGAGCAGTTCTTC. Translated, it gives CASSPEEVSYNEQFF.